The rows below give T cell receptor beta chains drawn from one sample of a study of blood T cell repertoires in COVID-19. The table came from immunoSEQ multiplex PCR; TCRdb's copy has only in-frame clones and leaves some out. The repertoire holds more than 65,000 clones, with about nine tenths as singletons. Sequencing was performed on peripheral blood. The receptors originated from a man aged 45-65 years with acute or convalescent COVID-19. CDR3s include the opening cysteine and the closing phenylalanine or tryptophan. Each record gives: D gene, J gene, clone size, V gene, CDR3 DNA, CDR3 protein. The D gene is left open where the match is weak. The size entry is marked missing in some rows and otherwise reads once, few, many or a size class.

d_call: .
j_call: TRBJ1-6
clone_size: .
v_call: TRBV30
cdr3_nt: TGTGCCTGGAGTGGACAGGTTGTGAATTCACCCCTCCACTTT
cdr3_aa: CAWSGQVVNSPLHF

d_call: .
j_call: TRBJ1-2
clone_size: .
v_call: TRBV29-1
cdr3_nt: TGCAGCGTTGGGGCAGGCTCCTATGGCTACACCTTC
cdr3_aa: CSVGAGSYGYTF

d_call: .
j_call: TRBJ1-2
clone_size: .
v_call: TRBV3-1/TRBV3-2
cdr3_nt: TGTGCCAGCAGCCAAGGCGGGGCGCCGGGCTACACCTTC
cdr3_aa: CASSQGGAPGYTF

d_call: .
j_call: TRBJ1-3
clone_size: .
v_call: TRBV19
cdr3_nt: TGTGCCAGTAGTATGAGGTTCCAGGGGAACACCATATATTTT
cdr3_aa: CASSMRFQGNTIYF

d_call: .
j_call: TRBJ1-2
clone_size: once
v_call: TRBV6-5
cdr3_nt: TGTGCCAGCAGGAAACAGGGCAAAGGCTACACCTTC
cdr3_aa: CASRKQGKGYTF

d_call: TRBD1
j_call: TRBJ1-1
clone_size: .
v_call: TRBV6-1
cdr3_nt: TGTGCCAGCAGTGCGCGGACAGGGGTTGCGAACACTGAAGCTTTCTTT
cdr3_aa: CASSARTGVANTEAFF

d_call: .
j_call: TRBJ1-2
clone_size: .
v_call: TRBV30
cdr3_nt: TGTGCCTGGAGCCACAGCAACTATGGCTACACCTTC
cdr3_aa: CAWSHSNYGYTF

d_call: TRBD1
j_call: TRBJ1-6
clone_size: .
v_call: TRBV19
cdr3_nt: TGTGCCAGTAGTTCCGGGACAGGTCCCTTCCGAGATAATTCACCCCTCCACTTT
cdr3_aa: CASSSGTGPFRDNSPLHF

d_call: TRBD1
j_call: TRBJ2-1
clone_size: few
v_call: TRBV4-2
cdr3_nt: TGTGCCAGCAGCCTGGGACAGGGGGGGGACAATGAGCAGTTCTTC
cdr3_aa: CASSLGQGGDNEQFF

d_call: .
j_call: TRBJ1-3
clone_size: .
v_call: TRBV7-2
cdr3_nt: TGTGCCAGCAGCTCGCGACAGGCTGGCTCTGGAAACACCATATATTTT
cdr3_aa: CASSSRQAGSGNTIYF

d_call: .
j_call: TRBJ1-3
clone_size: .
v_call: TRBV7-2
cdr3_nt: TGTGCCAGCAGCTTACGTGGGGCAGGCTTCTCTGGAAACACCATATATTTT
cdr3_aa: CASSLRGAGFSGNTIYF

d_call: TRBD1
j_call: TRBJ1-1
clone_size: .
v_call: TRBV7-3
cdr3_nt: TGTGCCAGCAGCCGGGACAGCGGAACAACTGAAGCTTTCTTT
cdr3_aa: CASSRDSGTTEAFF

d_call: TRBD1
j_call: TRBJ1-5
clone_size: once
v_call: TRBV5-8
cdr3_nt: TGTGCCAGCATGGGACAGGGGGCGAAAAGCAATCAGCCCCAGCATTTT
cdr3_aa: CASMGQGAKSNQPQHF

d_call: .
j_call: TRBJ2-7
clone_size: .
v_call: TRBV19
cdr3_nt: TGTGCCAGTAGTATCGGGCAGGGCTCCGTGGAGCAGTACTTC
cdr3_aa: CASSIGQGSVEQYF

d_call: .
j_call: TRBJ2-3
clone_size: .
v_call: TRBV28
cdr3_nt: TGTGCCAGCAGTTTAGCCCAGTCCACAGATACGCAGTATTTT
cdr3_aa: CASSLAQSTDTQYF

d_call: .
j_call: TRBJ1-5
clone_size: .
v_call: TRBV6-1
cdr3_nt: TGTGCCAGCAGGGAATCAATCCGGGGGAGCAATCAGCCCCAGCATTTT
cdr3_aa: CASRESIRGSNQPQHF

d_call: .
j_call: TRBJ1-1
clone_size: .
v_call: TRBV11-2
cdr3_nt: TGTGCCAGCAGCTTGGGAGGGAACACTGAAGCTTTCTTT
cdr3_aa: CASSLGGNTEAFF

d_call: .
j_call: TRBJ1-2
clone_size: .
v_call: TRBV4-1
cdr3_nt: TGCGCCAGCAGCCAAGATTATCGGGCTAACTATGGCTACACCTTC
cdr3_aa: CASSQDYRANYGYTF

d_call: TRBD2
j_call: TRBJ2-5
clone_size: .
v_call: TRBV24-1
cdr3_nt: TGTGCCACCAGTGAGGGCGGGGGGCAAGAGACCCAGTACTTC
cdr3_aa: CATSEGGGQETQYF

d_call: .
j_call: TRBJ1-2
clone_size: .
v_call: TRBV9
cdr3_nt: TGTGCCAGCACCCCCCGCTGGGGGGGCTCTGGCTACACCTTC
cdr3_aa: CASTPRWGGSGYTF

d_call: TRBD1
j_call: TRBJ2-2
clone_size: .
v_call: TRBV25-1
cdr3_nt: TGTGCCAGCGACCAGAAGGGGCAGGGGGCCACCGGGGAGCTGTTTTTT
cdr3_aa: CASDQKGQGATGELFF

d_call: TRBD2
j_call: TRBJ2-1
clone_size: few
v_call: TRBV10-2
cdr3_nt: TGCGCCAGCAGTGTTTTGGTAGCGGGGGAAAATGAGCAGTTCTTC
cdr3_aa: CASSVLVAGENEQFF